The 27 T cell receptor beta chains in this list originate from one sample, sequenced in a study of blood T cell repertoires in COVID-19. TCRdb's table, derived via immunoSEQ multiplex PCR, lists solely in-frame clones and lacks some. The repertoire holds 300,000 to 400,000 clones, more than 70% seen once, with about 1.1% in the top ten. The specimen was PBMCs or T cells enriched from blood (not recorded which). These receptors were obtained from a woman in her late teens or twenties who had recovered from COVID-19.

This chain links TRBV19 with TRBJ1-6; 8 bases map to TRBD1. After removal of 5 bases from V and 8 bases from J, the junction contained 11 bases not matched to a gene. The CDR3 runs 16 residues. The germline CDR1 and CDR2 sequences are LNHDA and SQIVND (reference sequence). This chain's CDR3 is CASSPQDRGSDSPLHF. The DNA for the CDR3 is TGTGCCAGTAGTCCCCAAGACAGGGGTAGTGATTCACCCCTCCACTTT.

The rearrangement uses TRBV19 and TRBJ2-7; possibly TRBD1 for D (5 bases). From germline, CDR1 is LNHDA and CDR2 SQIVND (reference sequence). This CDR3 has 15 amino acids. V lost 3 bases, J lost 5 bases, and 17 bases lay in between. The CDR3 here is CASSMIRVSVHEQYF. CDR3 DNA: TGTGCCAGTAGTATGATCAGGGTGTCGGTCCACGAGCAGTACTTC.

The chain employs TRBV18 and TRBJ2-7, with TRBD1 matching over 8 bases. This CDR3 comprises 12 residues. V shed 5 bases and J 7 bases; nucleotides not matched to a gene: 4. CDR1 and CDR2 (germline): KGHSH, LQKENI. The CDR3 region is CASSTGTGEQYF. The CDR3 nucleotides read TGTGCCAGCTCAACCGGGACAGGTGAGCAGTACTTC.

The V gene is TRBV30, the J gene TRBJ2-7; TRBD1 matches 9 bases. Germline CDR1 is GTSNPN and CDR2 is SVGIG (reference sequence). This CDR3 is built from 14 residues. Losses at the gene ends were 4 bases for V and 5 bases for J; bases not matched to a gene: 9. CDR3 in amino acids: CAWKRDRVIHEQYF. CDR3 coding DNA: TGTGCCTGGAAAAGGGACAGGGTGATCCACGAGCAGTACTTC.

The gene calls are TRBV4-3 and TRBJ2-3; D gene uncertain. Trimming removed 2 bases from V and 3 bases from J, with 12 bases in between. This CDR3 comprises 15 residues. CDR1 is LGHNA, CDR2 YSLEER, per germline. CDR3 sequence (DNA): TGCGCCAGCAGCCAAAGATTCAGCAGGACAGATACGCAGTATTTT. It codes for CASSQRFSRTDTQYF.

V usage is TRBV10-3 and J usage is TRBJ2-5, with 8 positions matching TRBD2. Looked up from germline, CDR1 is ENHRY and CDR2 is SYGVKD. CDR3 length: 13 residues. The V segment lost 8 bases and the J segment 5 bases; nucleotides outside the gene matches: 7. CDR3 amino acids: CAIARGGPETQYF. The DNA of the CDR3 is TGTGCCATCGCCCGGGGGGGCCCCGAGACCCAGTACTTC.

This chain links TRBV12-2 with TRBJ1-6; no DNA check was done on the table's D call, TRBD1. TRBV12-2 is assigned pseudogene status. CDR3 size: 15 residues. The CDR3 protein is CASRFRQGYNSPLHF. The CDR3 DNA sequence: TGTGCAAGTCGCTTCAGACAGGGGTATAATTCACCCCTCCACTTT.

The gene calls are TRBV7-9 and TRBJ2-1; D is ambiguous. The CDR3 length is 16 residues. Germline V gene lookup returns CDR1 SEHNR and CDR2 FQNEAQ (reference sequence). V shed 5 bases and J shed 5 bases, with 19 bases lying between them. In DNA, the CDR3 is TGTGCCAGCAGCCCATTGGGCCCTGTTTCCCACAATGAGCAGTTCTTC. This codes for CASSPLGPVSHNEQFF.

The V gene is TRBV25-1, the J gene TRBJ1-3; D is uncertain. The CDR3 is made up of 16 amino acids. Germline CDR1 and CDR2: MGHDK and SYGVNS. Trimming left V 2 bases short and J 2 bases short, with 13 bases between. The CDR3 is CASSEPLGGTGNTIYF. Here the CDR3 DNA reads TGTGCCAGCAGTGAACCCCTCGGAGGGACTGGAAACACCATATATTTT.

Note on this clone: The junction departs from germline at one end; a sequencing error may be responsible. V usage is TRBV14 and J usage is TRBJ1-6, with 8 bases aligning to TRBD1. CDR3 size: 14 residues. CDR1 and CDR2 from the germline V gene are SGHDN and FVKESK. The CDR3 DNA reads TGTGCCAGCAGCCACTCAGGGGGGACAGGAGGCTTCGACTTT. The encoded protein is CASSHSGGTGGFDF. Together with reference TRBV14 and TRBJ1-6, the CDR3 gives the full variable domain: EAGVTQFPSHSVIEKGQTVTLRCDPISGHDNLYWYRRVMGKEIKFLLHFVKESKQDESGMPNNRFLAERTGGTYSTLKVQPAELEDSGVYFCASSHSGGTGGFDFGNGTRLTVT.

The chain uses TRBV6-5 and TRBJ2-2; D unclear. Between the trimmed V and J ends, which lost 4 bases and 3 bases, there was a span of 6 bases. This CDR3 is built from 13 residues. Germline-derived CDR1 and CDR2 are MNHEY and SVGAGI. The CDR3: CASSSFDTGELFF. The CDR3 DNA reads TGTGCCAGCAGTTCCTTTGACACCGGGGAGCTGTTTTTT.

With regard to this clone: The sample contains more than one DNA sequence encoding this CDR3. The V gene is TRBV19, the J gene TRBJ1-1; 7 positions agree with TRBD1. Germline lookup yields CDR1 LNHDA and CDR2 SQIVND (reference sequence). The V segment lost 3 bases and the J segment 3 bases; nucleotides outside the gene matches: 1. The CDR3 spans 13 residues. CDR3 sequence: CASSIQGDTEAFF. DNA of the CDR3: TGTGCCAGTAGTATCCAGGGGGACACTGAAGCTTTCTTT.

The chain couples TRBV21-1 to TRBJ2-1; the table's D call, TRBD2, has no DNA check behind it. TRBV21-1 is an annotated pseudogene. The CDR3 is 16 amino acids. DNA of the CDR3: TGTGCCAGCAGCCCAAACAGGTGGAGGGGATACAATGAGCAGTTCTTC. This encodes CASSPNRWRGYNEQFF.

The CDR3 here is CASSPKDSYMNTEAFF. The DNA for the CDR3 is TGCGCCAGCAGCCCGAAGGACAGTTACATGAACACTGAAGCTTTCTTT. The gene calls are TRBV5-1 and TRBJ1-1; tentatively, D is TRBD1 (6 bases). The V end lost 4 bases, the J end lost 0 bases, and 16 bases lay between the germline ends. CDR1 and CDR2 (germline): SGHRS, YFSETQ. This CDR3 comprises 16 residues.

The chain joins TRBV9 to TRBJ2-3; 8 positions agree with TRBD1. The CDR3 loop spans 17 amino acids. Trimming took 3 bases from V and 0 from J; bases not matched to a gene: 9. Germline V lookup: CDR1 SGDLS, CDR2 YYNGEE. In nucleotides, the CDR3 is TGTGCCAGCAGCGCCACTGGGACAGGTTCTAGCACAGATACGCAGTATTTT. Its translation: CASSATGTGSSTDTQYF.

This clone was counted once. The chain joins TRBV12-3 or TRBV12-4 to TRBJ1-5; D is undetermined. V was pared by 7 bases and J by 2 bases, with 6 bases between. The CDR3 runs to 12 residues. The CDR3 region is CASTPGNQPQHF. CDR3 sequence (DNA): TGTGCCAGCACCCCCGGCAATCAGCCCCAGCATTTT.

V is TRBV6-5 and J is TRBJ2-1; TRBD2 aligns across 9 bases. The CDR3 loop spans 13 amino acids. V dropped 10 bases and J dropped 4; count of bases not matched to a gene: 5. Germline CDR1 and CDR2: MNHEY and SVGAGI. The CDR3 bases are TGTGCCACCTTAGCGGGGGCGTACAATGAGCAGTTCTTC. Translating gives CATLAGAYNEQFF.

The CDR3 loop reads CATSDPGTGSPGELFF. CDR3 nucleotide sequence: TGTGCCACCAGTGACCCCGGGACAGGGTCCCCCGGGGAGCTGTTTTTT. The rearrangement links TRBV24-1 to TRBJ2-2; TRBD1 agrees at 9 bases. The CDR3 runs 16 residues. The ends lost 4 bases at V and 6 bases at J; junction bases unmatched: 8. Germline V lookup: CDR1 KGHDR, CDR2 SFDVKD.

This clone has just one count. CDR3 residues: CATRSSNIQGVMNTEAFF. The CDR3 region has the DNA TGTGCCACCAGATCTTCAAACATCCAGGGGGTCATGAACACTGAAGCTTTCTTT. The chain joins TRBV10-3 to TRBJ1-1; TRBD1 matches 7 bases. The V and J ends lost 10 bases and 0 bases, in that order; junction bases with no gene match: 20. CDR3 size: 18 residues. From germline, CDR1 is ENHRY and CDR2 SYGVKD.

The chain employs TRBV7-9 and TRBJ1-2; D ambiguous. The V end was cut by 1 base, the J end by 5 bases, with 8 bases between. Germline V gene data show CDR1 as SEHNR and CDR2 as FQNEAQ (reference sequence). The CDR3 loop spans 13 amino acids. CDR3 coding DNA: TGTGCCAGCAGCTTAGACGGGGTTTATGGCTACACCTTC. Amino acid sequence: CASSLDGVYGYTF.

The chain uses TRBV7-6 and TRBJ1-6; no clear D gene. CDR3 size: 17 residues. Trimming took 2 bases from V and 9 from J, leaving 20 bases between them. Per germline, CDR1 SGHVS and CDR2 FNYEAQ. CDR3 bases: TGTGCCAGCAGCTTAAATAGGGCGGGAGGGTCTGGTTCACCCCTCCACTTT. Its protein is CASSLNRAGGSGSPLHF.

The CDR3, as DNA: TGTGCCAGCAGTTCCGACCGGGCGGGGGAGCAGTTCTTC. Residues: CASSSDRAGEQFF. The chain uses TRBV6-5 and TRBJ2-1; the D gene is possibly TRBD2 (6 bases). Trimming shortened V by 4 bases and J by 10 bases, and 14 bases separated the two germline ends. Per germline, CDR1 MNHEY and CDR2 SVGAGI. The CDR3 runs to 13 residues.

This chain uses TRBV7-2 with TRBJ2-7; unclear D gene. The V gene's germline CDR1 is SGHTA and CDR2 FQGNSA. The CDR3 is 13 amino acids. The germline V and J ends were trimmed by 0 bases and 4 bases, with 7 bases remaining between them. The CDR3 protein is CASSLAFRYEQYF. CDR3 bases: TGTGCCAGCAGCTTAGCGTTCCGGTACGAGCAGTACTTC.

J is TRBJ1-3 and V is TRBV9, with 7 bases aligning to TRBD1. This CDR3 comprises 18 residues. The germline V gene has CDR1 SGDLS and CDR2 YYNGEE. V lost 0 bases and J lost 0; bases outside the gene matches: 9. CDR3 coding DNA: TGTGCCAGCAGCGTAGGAGGCCGGGACAGTTTCTCTGGAAACACCATATATTTT. Protein product: CASSVGGRDSFSGNTIYF.

This chain connects TRBV4-2 to TRBJ1-1; D remains unclear. Trimming took 0 bases from V and 6 from J, leaving 20 bases between them. Germline V gene sequence: CDR1 LGHNA, CDR2 YNFKEQ. This CDR3 region has 17 residues. The chain's CDR3 is CASSQDGMRGYRAEAFF. The CDR3, as DNA: TGTGCCAGCAGCCAAGATGGAATGAGAGGGTATCGGGCTGAAGCTTTCTTT.

The chain combines TRBV6-1 with TRBJ1-6; maybe TRBD1 (5 bases). Trimming pared 3 bases from V and 7 bases from J, leaving 13 bases between. CDR3 size: 15 residues. The germline V gene encodes CDR1 MNHNS and CDR2 SASEGT. The CDR3 nucleotides read TGTGCCAGCAGTGAGGTAGGGGTATGGAATTCACCCCTCCACTTT. This encodes CASSEVGVWNSPLHF.

This clone was counted once. The chain couples TRBV19 to TRBJ2-5; D might be TRBD2 (6 bases). V lost 5 bases to trimming and J lost 4 bases, with 14 bases between them. The CDR3 contains 14 residues. Germline V CDR1 and CDR2: LNHDA, SQIVND (reference sequence). The CDR3 spells CASSFGEVRETQYF. The DNA for the CDR3 is TGTGCCAGTAGTTTCGGGGAGGTTCGAGAGACCCAGTACTTC.